The 10 T cell receptor beta chains given below trace back to one sample, sequenced in a study of CD8 T cells in ankylosing spondylitis. Whole-study findings and limits: Within ankylosing spondylitis blood, a TCR beta motif made up of roughly eight highly homologous variants appeared to be characteristic.

These receptors' targets are unknown. TCRdb analysed the 5' RACE reads with MiXCR anew, one entry per CDR3 protein. There are approximately 540,000 distinct CDR3 sequences in the sample; 10% to 15% occur only once, and under 7.5% lies in the top ten. Sequenced sample: blood, either unsorted or a sorted T cell fraction (not recorded which). The source is a male donor with ankylosing spondylitis.

This chain links TRBV12-3 or TRBV12-4 with TRBJ2-5; 12 bases match TRBD2. The J segment lost 1 base and the V segment lost 6 bases, leaving 6 bases of the junction unmatched. This CDR3 is built from 16 residues. The DNA of the CDR3 is TGTGCCAGCAGCCCACTAGCGGGAGGCCCCCAAGAGACCCAGTACTTC. This codes for CASSPLAGGPQETQYF.

The V call is TRBV6-1, the J call TRBJ2-2, with 12 positions matching TRBD2. This CDR3 spans 17 amino acids. CDR1 and CDR2 from the germline V gene are MNHNS and SASEGT. The V and J ends lost 4 bases and 6 bases, in that order; junction bases with no gene match: 9. The CDR3 DNA sequence: TGTGCCAGCAGTGCCCCTAGCGGGAGGGATCCAGCCGGGGAGCTGTTTTTT. It specifies CASSAPSGRDPAGELFF.

This clonotype appeared a few times. The chain joins TRBV11-2 to TRBJ2-1, with 11 nucleotides matching TRBD2. CDR1 is SGHAT, CDR2 FQNNGV, per germline. V shed 5 bases, J shed 9 bases, and the junction held 9 bases outside the gene matches. The CDR3 contains 15 residues. CDR3 sequence (DNA): TGTGCCAGCAGCATGATTCTAGCGGGAGGTGGTGAGCAGTTCTTC. Its translation: CASSMILAGGGEQFF.

The chain employs TRBV25-1 and TRBJ2-2, with D unclear. CDR1 is MGHDK and CDR2 is SYGVNS in the germline V gene. V dropped 3 bases and J dropped 7 bases, with 3 bases sitting between them. This CDR3 is built from 11 residues. The CDR3 reads CASSDIGELFF. The CDR3 DNA follows: TGTGCCAGCAGTGATATCGGGGAGCTGTTTTTT.

This chain connects TRBV10-3 to TRBJ2-2; 8 bases fit TRBD2. The junction had 11 bases not matched to a gene; V was cut back by 5 bases and J by 0 bases. CDR1 ENHRY and CDR2 SYGVKD come from the germline V gene. The CDR3 contains 18 residues. The CDR3 loop is CAISPSKAGVANTGELFF. The DNA of the CDR3 is TGTGCCATCAGTCCTTCTAAAGCGGGAGTCGCGAACACCGGGGAGCTGTTTTTT.

This chain uses TRBV19 with TRBJ1-1; D ambiguous. This CDR3 is built from 13 residues. The V and J ends lost 2 bases and 1 base respectively, with 5 bases between them. Germline-derived CDR1 and CDR2 are LNHDA and SQIVND (reference sequence). This chain's CDR3 is CASSIQENTEAFF. CDR3 bases: TGTGCCAGTAGTATACAGGAGAACACTGAAGCTTTCTTT.

Only a few counts were recorded for this clonotype. The chain carries TRBV3-1 and TRBJ2-5, with 11 bases fitting TRBD2. The V gene end was trimmed by 0 bases and the J gene end by 7 bases; junction bases not matched to a gene: 7. The V gene's germline CDR1 is LGHDT and CDR2 YNNKEL (reference sequence). CDR3 size: 16 residues. CDR3 coding DNA: TGTGCCAGCAGCCAAGACGGGACTAGCGGAGCTCGGACCCAGTACTTC. It yields the protein CASSQDGTSGARTQYF.

The chain employs TRBV9 and TRBJ2-3, with a weak D call TRBD1 (5 bases). Trimming stripped 0 bases from V and 5 bases from J, with 10 bases between. The CDR3 length is 14 residues. Germline CDR1 reads SGDLS; CDR2 reads YYNGEE. The CDR3 here is CASSVADSQDTQYF. CDR3 sequence (DNA): TGTGCCAGCAGCGTAGCTGACAGCCAAGATACGCAGTATTTT.

This clonotype was picked up a small number of times. The chain has TRBV29-1 and TRBJ1-1; D may be TRBD1 (5 bases). The V end was cut by 4 bases, the J end by 3 bases, with 9 bases between. There are 12 residues in the CDR3. CDR1 and CDR2 (germline): SQVTM, ANQGSEA. CDR3 protein: CSVARADTEAFF. The CDR3 bases are TGCAGCGTTGCCAGGGCGGACACTGAAGCTTTCTTT. The whole variable domain, filled in from reference TRBV29-1 and TRBJ1-1, reads SAVISQKPSRDICQRGTSLTIQCQVDSQVTMMFWYRQQPGQSLTLIATANQGSEATYESGFVIDKFPISRPNLTFSTLTVSNMSPEDSSIYLCSVARADTEAFFGQGTRLTVV.

The sample holds many counts of this clonotype. The V gene is TRBV29-1, the J gene TRBJ2-3; D is unclear. This CDR3 spans 11 amino acids. The germline V and J ends were trimmed by 6 bases and 6 bases, with 10 bases remaining between them. Germline assignment: CDR1 SQVTM and CDR2 ANQGSEA. This CDR3 is CSVGPGDTQYF. Here the CDR3 DNA reads TGCAGCGTCGGACCTGGCGATACGCAGTATTTT.